The 25 T cell receptor beta chains given below trace back to one sample, sequenced in a study of T cell responses to AZD1222 COVID-19 vaccine. Clones were sequenced by immunoSEQ multiplex PCR, and TCRdb holds only the in-frame ones, with some missing. The table includes about 54,000 clones, about 86% detected once. This sample comprised peripheral blood, obtained on day 0 of AZD1222 vaccination. The receptors come from an adult in good health.

The chain combines TRBV11-2 with TRBJ2-3, with 9 bases identical to TRBD2. The ends lost 0 bases at V and 4 bases at J; junction bases unmatched: 8. Germline V lookup: CDR1 SGHAT, CDR2 FQNNGV. This CDR3 is built from 17 residues. The CDR3 loop reads CASSLEPGLALADTQYF. The CDR3 region has the DNA TGTGCCAGCAGCTTAGAGCCGGGACTAGCCCTGGCAGATACGCAGTATTTT.

The chain recombines TRBV2 with TRBJ1-5; no definite D call. The V end lost 7 bases, the J end lost 0 bases, and 13 bases lay between the germline ends. This CDR3 has 15 amino acids. CDR1 SNHLY and CDR2 FYNNEI come from the germline V gene. CDR3 nucleotide sequence: TGTGCCAGCAAGTGGGGATCATATAGCAATCAGCCCCAGCATTTT. It is translated as CASKWGSYSNQPQHF. The whole variable domain, remainder taken from reference TRBV2 and TRBJ1-5, is EPEVTQTPSHQVTQMGQEVILRCVPISNHLYFYWYRQILGQKVEFLVSFYNNEISEKSEIFDDQFSVERPDGSNFTLKIRSTKLEDSAMYFCASKWGSYSNQPQHFGDGTRLSIL.

This clone turned up a few times. This chain connects TRBV4-1 to TRBJ1-1; no clear D. The CDR3 sequence is 13 residues long. Trimming shortened V by 7 bases and J by 1 base, and 10 bases separated the two germline ends. CDR1 is MGHRA, CDR2 YSYEKL, per germline. The CDR3 nucleotides are TGCGCCAGCACCCTATGGGGGAACACTGAAGCTTTCTTT. It specifies CASTLWGNTEAFF.

The chain links TRBV6-6 to TRBJ1-5; D unclear. The V and J ends lost 6 bases and 5 bases respectively, with 11 bases between them. Germline-derived CDR1 and CDR2 are MNHNY and SVGAGI (reference sequence). This CDR3 region has 13 residues. The CDR3, as DNA: TGTGCCAGCAGCCCCCACGGGGATCAGCCCCAGCATTTT. Translating it yields CASSPHGDQPQHF.

The chain employs TRBV5-1 and TRBJ2-7, with 11 bases lining up with TRBD2. The CDR3 is 14 residues long. The germline V gene encodes CDR1 SGHRS and CDR2 YFSETQ. Trimming removed 4 bases from V and 9 bases from J; junction bases left unmatched: 9. CDR3 loop: CASSTGTSGVWQYF. As DNA, the CDR3 is TGCGCCAGCAGCACCGGGACTAGCGGTGTTTGGCAGTACTTC.

The chain is built from TRBV14 and TRBJ2-1, with 12 bases identical to TRBD2. Trimming took 2 bases from V and 7 from J; bases not matched to a gene: 3. CDR1 is SGHDN, CDR2 FVKESK, per germline. CDR3 length: 15 residues. In nucleotides, the CDR3 is TGTGCCAGCAGCCAACAGACTAGCGGGGGAAATGAGCAGTTCTTC. The encoded protein is CASSQQTSGGNEQFF.

In DNA, the CDR3 is TGCGCCAGCAGCTCTAAGAGAGGTCCAGATACGCAGTATTTT. Translating it yields CASSSKRGPDTQYF. This chain connects TRBV5-1 to TRBJ2-3; D not resolved. The V gene lost 3 bases and the J gene lost 4 bases, with 12 bases spanning the gap. The CDR3 has 14 amino acids. Looked up from germline, CDR1 is SGHRS and CDR2 is YFSETQ.

The sample holds a few counts of this clone. The chain combines TRBV5-1 with TRBJ2-7, with 8 bases fitting TRBD2. This CDR3 region has 15 residues. The V and J ends lost 3 bases and 3 bases, in that order; junction bases with no gene match: 8. CDR1 is SGHRS, CDR2 YFSETQ, per germline. DNA of the CDR3: TGCGCCAGCAGCTCCCCCAGCGGGAGTGGCTACGAGCAGTACTTC. This sequence encodes CASSSPSGSGYEQYF.

This clone was detected only a few times. J is TRBJ1-6 and V is TRBV5-6; D ambiguous. The CDR3 contains 15 residues. Germline CDR1 SGHDT, CDR2 YYEEEE. The V end lost 5 bases, the J end lost 8 bases, and 17 bases lay between the germline ends. CDR3 nucleotides: TGTGCCAGCAGTCCTGATATCGGTCTTTATTCACCCCTCCACTTT. Protein: CASSPDIGLYSPLHF.

A single count supports this clone. The chain combines TRBV16 with TRBJ2-7; 7 positions match TRBD2. This CDR3 is 14 amino acids long. Germline values: CDR1 KGHSY, CDR2 FQNENV. V lost 4 bases, J lost 0 bases, and 3 bases stayed unmatched. CDR3 region: CASSPGGDSYEQYF. DNA for the CDR3: TGTGCCAGCAGCCCGGGGGGAGACTCCTACGAGCAGTACTTC.

This chain uses TRBV28 with TRBJ2-1; TRBD2 is a possible D gene (5 bases). The germline V gene encodes CDR1 MDHEN and CDR2 SYDVKM. V was trimmed by 5 bases and J by 13 bases, leaving 12 bases between them. The CDR3 covers 11 residues. The DNA for the CDR3 is TGTGCCAGCAGTCAAAACGGGGAACAGTTCTTC. Protein product: CASSQNGEQFF.

The genes are TRBV3-1 (or the pseudogene TRBV3-2) and TRBJ2-3; D is unresolved. Per germline, CDR1 LGHDT and CDR2 YNNKEL (reference sequence). V gave up 0 bases and J gave up 1 base, with 5 bases separating them. The CDR3 has 14 amino acids. This chain's CDR3 is CASSQDVGTDTQYF. CDR3 nucleotides: TGTGCCAGCAGCCAAGATGTTGGCACAGATACGCAGTATTTT.

This clone was observed a single time. V and J are TRBV6-1 and TRBJ1-5, with D unclear. The CDR3 is 15 residues long. Germline CDR1 and CDR2: MNHNS and SASEGT. Between the trimmed V and J ends, which lost 2 bases and 0 bases, there was a span of 8 bases. The CDR3 sequence: CASSEFRISNQPQHF. In DNA form, the CDR3 reads TGTGCCAGCAGTGAATTCCGAATTAGCAATCAGCCCCAGCATTTT.

The V gene is TRBV27, the J gene TRBJ1-5; tentatively, D is TRBD1 (5 bases). This CDR3 contains 16 residues. V dropped 1 base and J dropped 1 base, with 11 bases sitting between them. Germline CDR1 is MNHEY and CDR2 is SMNVEV (reference sequence). The CDR3 DNA reads TGTGCCAGCAGTTTATACGGGACTTCCAGCAATCAGCCCCAGCATTTT. Its translation is CASSLYGTSSNQPQHF.

This clone was seen a handful of times. This chain connects TRBV9 to TRBJ1-4; D is undetermined. The CDR3 runs 14 residues. With 0 bases removed from V and 3 bases from J, the gap between germline ends came to 6 bases. The germline V gene has CDR1 SGDLS and CDR2 YYNGEE. CDR3 nucleotides: TGTGCCAGCAGCGTAGGCCTGCCTAATGAAAAACTGTTTTTT. This encodes CASSVGLPNEKLFF.

This clone turned up a few times. V is TRBV25-1 and J is TRBJ1-3, with D hard to call. CDR3 length: 14 amino acids. Trimming took 3 bases from V and 2 from J, leaving 8 bases between them. The germline CDR1 and CDR2 sequences are MGHDK and SYGVNS. CDR3 coding DNA: TGTGCCAGCAGTGAGGAACGAACTGGAAACACCATATATTTT. Translating gives CASSEERTGNTIYF.

The genes are TRBV5-8 and TRBJ1-2, with 7 nucleotides matching TRBD1. The CDR3 loop spans 13 amino acids. J gave up 8 bases and V 2 bases, and 6 bases lay outside the gene matches. CDR1 and CDR2 from the germline V gene are SGHTS and YDEGEE. The CDR3 here is CASSLLSGQGYTF. The CDR3 DNA sequence: TGTGCCAGCAGCTTATTATCGGGACAGGGCTACACCTTC.

The rearrangement links TRBV14 to TRBJ1-2; a weak D match, TRBD1 (5 bases). The length of the CDR3 is 17 residues. V lost 0 bases and J lost 4, with 18 bases in between. Germline CDR1 is SGHDN and CDR2 is FVKESK. This chain's CDR3 is CASSQDPSGLGAYGYTF. CDR3 in DNA: TGTGCCAGCAGCCAAGACCCCTCGGGACTAGGGGCCTATGGCTACACCTTC.

V gene TRBV14 combines with J gene TRBJ1-1; D unresolved. The length of the CDR3 is 11 residues. Germline loops: CDR1 SGHDN, CDR2 FVKESK. V dropped 1 base and J dropped 10 bases, with 7 bases sitting between them. The CDR3: CASSQGIGAFF. The DNA for the CDR3 is TGTGCCAGCAGCCAAGGGATCGGAGCTTTCTTT.

This chain uses TRBV19 with TRBJ1-1; D is ambiguous. V lost 10 bases to trimming and J lost 1 base, with 19 bases between them. Germline CDR1 LNHDA, CDR2 SQIVND (reference sequence). The CDR3 is 15 residues long. The CDR3 DNA sequence: TGTGCCACTATCGGCCCCGGGTCGGCGAACACTGAAGCTTTCTTT. It yields the protein CATIGPGSANTEAFF.

In this sample, this clone turned up a few times. The J gene is TRBJ1-2, the V gene TRBV5-4, with TRBD1 identical over 7 bases. Trimming cost V 4 bases and J 6 bases; bases outside gene matches: 12. This CDR3 has 15 amino acids. Germline assignment: CDR1 SGHNT and CDR2 YYREEE (reference sequence). Written as DNA, the CDR3 is TGTGCCAGCAGCCATGAGTTAGACAGGGTAAATGGCTACACCTTC. As protein: CASSHELDRVNGYTF.

V gene TRBV4-1 combines with J gene TRBJ1-2; maybe TRBD1 (5 bases). The CDR3 has 15 residues. The V end lost 3 bases, the J end lost 1 base, and 12 bases lay between the germline ends. CDR1 and CDR2 from the germline V gene are MGHRA and YSYEKL. As DNA, the CDR3 is TGCGCCAGCAGCCAGACCGGGACGGATAACTATGGCTACACCTTC. The encoded protein is CASSQTGTDNYGYTF.

The count of this clone is one. The chain carries TRBV6-5 and TRBJ2-2, with D tentatively TRBD1 (6 bases). The V end lost 5 bases, the J end lost 6 bases, and 16 bases lay between the germline ends. CDR3 size: 15 residues. The V gene's germline CDR1 is MNHEY and CDR2 SVGAGI. The CDR3 spells CASSPQNRVSGELFF. CDR3 sequence (DNA): TGTGCCAGCAGTCCCCAGAACAGGGTTTCCGGGGAGCTGTTTTTT.

The chain is built from TRBV29-1 and TRBJ1-2, with 8 bases fitting TRBD1. Germline CDR1 is SQVTM and CDR2 is ANQGSEA. The CDR3 has 12 amino acids. J lost 4 bases, V lost 3 bases, and 1 base had no gene match. Here the CDR3 DNA reads TGCAGCGTTGACAGGGGGCTCTATGGCTACACCTTC. Translated: CSVDRGLYGYTF.

The chain has TRBV5-1 and TRBJ1-4; 10 bases are shared with TRBD1. Unmatched junction bases numbered 3, after V lost 4 bases and J lost 6 bases. This CDR3 spans 14 amino acids. Germline V CDR1 and CDR2: SGHRS, YFSETQ. CDR3 bases: TGCGCCAGCAGCCCCGGGACAGGGGATGAAAAACTGTTTTTT. Protein product: CASSPGTGDEKLFF.